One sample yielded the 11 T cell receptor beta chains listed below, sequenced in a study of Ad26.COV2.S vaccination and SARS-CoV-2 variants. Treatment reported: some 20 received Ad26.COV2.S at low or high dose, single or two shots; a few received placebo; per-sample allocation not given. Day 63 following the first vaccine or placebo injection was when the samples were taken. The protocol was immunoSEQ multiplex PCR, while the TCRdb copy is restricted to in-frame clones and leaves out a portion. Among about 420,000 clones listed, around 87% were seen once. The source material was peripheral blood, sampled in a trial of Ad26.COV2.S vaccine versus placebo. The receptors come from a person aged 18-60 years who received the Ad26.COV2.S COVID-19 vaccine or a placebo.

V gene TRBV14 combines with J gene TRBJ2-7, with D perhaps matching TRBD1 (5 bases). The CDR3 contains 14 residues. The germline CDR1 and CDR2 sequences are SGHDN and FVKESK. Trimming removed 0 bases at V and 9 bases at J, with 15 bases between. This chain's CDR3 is CASSQEARGLVQYF. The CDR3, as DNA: TGTGCCAGCAGCCAAGAGGCAAGGGGTTTGGTGCAGTACTTC. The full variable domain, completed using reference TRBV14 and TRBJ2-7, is EAGVTQFPSHSVIEKGQTVTLRCDPISGHDNLYWYRRVMGKEIKFLLHFVKESKQDESGMPNNRFLAERTGGTYSTLKVQPAELEDSGVYFCASSQEARGLVQYFGPGTRLTVT.

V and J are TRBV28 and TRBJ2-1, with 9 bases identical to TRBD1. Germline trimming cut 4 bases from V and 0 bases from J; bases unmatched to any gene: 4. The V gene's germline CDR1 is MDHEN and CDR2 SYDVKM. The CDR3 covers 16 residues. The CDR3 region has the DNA TGTGCCAGCAGTTGGGGACAGGGCAGCTCCTACAATGAGCAGTTCTTC. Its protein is CASSWGQGSSYNEQFF.

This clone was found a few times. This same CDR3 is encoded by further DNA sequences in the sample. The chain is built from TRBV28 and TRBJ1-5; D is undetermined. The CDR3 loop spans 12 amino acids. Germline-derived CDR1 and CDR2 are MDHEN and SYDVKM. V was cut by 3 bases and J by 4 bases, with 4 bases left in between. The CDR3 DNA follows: TGTGCCAGCAGTTTCAGAAATCAGCCCCAGCATTTT. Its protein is CASSFRNQPQHF.

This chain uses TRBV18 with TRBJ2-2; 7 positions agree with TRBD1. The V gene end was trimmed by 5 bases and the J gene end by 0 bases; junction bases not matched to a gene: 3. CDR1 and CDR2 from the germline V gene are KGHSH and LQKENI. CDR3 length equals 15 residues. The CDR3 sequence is CASSIGTANTGELFF. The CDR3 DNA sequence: TGTGCCAGCTCAATCGGGACAGCGAACACCGGGGAGCTGTTTTTT.

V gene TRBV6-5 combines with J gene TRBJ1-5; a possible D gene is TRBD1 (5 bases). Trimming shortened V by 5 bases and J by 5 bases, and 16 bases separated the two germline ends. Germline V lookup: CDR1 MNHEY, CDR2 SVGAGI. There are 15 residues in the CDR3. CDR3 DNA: TGTGCCAGCAGTCCCACTCCGGGGCAGGATCAGCCCCAGCATTTT. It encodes CASSPTPGQDQPQHF.

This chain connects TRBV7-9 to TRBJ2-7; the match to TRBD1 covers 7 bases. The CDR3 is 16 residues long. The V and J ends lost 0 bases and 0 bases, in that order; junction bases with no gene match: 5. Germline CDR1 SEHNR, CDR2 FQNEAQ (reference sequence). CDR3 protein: CASSLAADRSSYEQYF. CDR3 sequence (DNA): TGTGCCAGCAGCTTAGCGGCGGACAGGAGCTCCTACGAGCAGTACTTC.

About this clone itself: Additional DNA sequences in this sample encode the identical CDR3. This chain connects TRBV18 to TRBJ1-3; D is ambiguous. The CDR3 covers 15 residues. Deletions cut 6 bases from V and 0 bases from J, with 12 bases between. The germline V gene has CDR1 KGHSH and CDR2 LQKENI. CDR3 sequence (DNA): TGTGCCAGCTCCCCCGGCAGGACCTCTGGAAACACCATATATTTT. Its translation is CASSPGRTSGNTIYF.

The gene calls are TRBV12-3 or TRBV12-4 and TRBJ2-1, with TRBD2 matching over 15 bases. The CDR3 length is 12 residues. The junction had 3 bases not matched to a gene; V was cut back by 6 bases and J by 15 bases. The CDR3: CASRRTSGGAFF. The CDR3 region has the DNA TGTGCCAGCAGACGGACTAGCGGGGGGGCGTTCTTC.

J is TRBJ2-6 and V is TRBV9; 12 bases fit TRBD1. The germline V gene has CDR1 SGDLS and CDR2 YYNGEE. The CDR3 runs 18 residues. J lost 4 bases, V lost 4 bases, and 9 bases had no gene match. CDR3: CASSLSGTGGSGANVLTF. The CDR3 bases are TGTGCCAGCAGCCTCAGCGGGACAGGGGGCTCAGGGGCCAACGTCCTGACTTTC.

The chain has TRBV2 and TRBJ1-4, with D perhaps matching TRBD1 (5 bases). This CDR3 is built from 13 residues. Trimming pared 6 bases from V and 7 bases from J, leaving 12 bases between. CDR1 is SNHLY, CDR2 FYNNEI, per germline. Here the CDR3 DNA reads TGTGCCAGCAGCCCTGGACACCGTGAAAAACTGTTTTTT. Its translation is CASSPGHREKLFF.

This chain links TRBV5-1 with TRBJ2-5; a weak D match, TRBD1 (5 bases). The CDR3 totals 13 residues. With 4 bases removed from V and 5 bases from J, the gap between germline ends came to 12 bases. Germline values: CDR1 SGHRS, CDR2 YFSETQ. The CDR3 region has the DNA TGCGCCAGCAGCGCCAGGGTTGAGGAGACCCAGTACTTC. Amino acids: CASSARVEETQYF.